These T cell receptor beta chains were read from a single sample in a study of monozygotic twins with inflammatory bowel disease. For each CDR3 protein, TCRdb gives one entry from its re-call of the 5' RACE reads, without DNA. The sample features some 200,000 distinct CDR3 sequences, with more than 7.5% in its top ten. The sequencing input was blood. The receptors come from a human donor with ulcerative colitis or Crohn's disease, or a healthy co-twin of an affected twin (not recorded which). Each CDR3 is given with its conserved first and last residue. The order of the fields is CDR3 protein, J gene, V gene.

CDR3aa: CASISWGDPDTQYF
j_gene: TRBJ2-3
v_gene: TRBV19

CDR3aa: CSAPTSGHTGELFF
j_gene: TRBJ2-2
v_gene: TRBV20-1

CDR3aa: CSAAGTGLEAFF
j_gene: TRBJ1-1
v_gene: TRBV20-1

CDR3aa: CAISTGPETQYF
j_gene: TRBJ2-5
v_gene: TRBV10-3

CDR3aa: CAYRRENTEAFF
j_gene: TRBJ1-1
v_gene: TRBV30

CDR3aa: CSAHLSSGGNNEQFF
j_gene: TRBJ2-1
v_gene: TRBV20-1

CDR3aa: CASQGLAGGQGNEQFF
j_gene: TRBJ2-1
v_gene: TRBV2

CDR3aa: CASSYLGGLDSPLHF
j_gene: TRBJ1-6
v_gene: TRBV6-5

CDR3aa: CASDNGLAGGLFF
j_gene: TRBJ2-1
v_gene: TRBV25-1

CDR3aa: CASSSRAGASYEQYF
j_gene: TRBJ2-7
v_gene: TRBV12-3/TRBV12-4

CDR3aa: CSGDRGGNEQFF
j_gene: TRBJ2-1
v_gene: TRBV29-1

CDR3aa: CASSFDRVAGELFF
j_gene: TRBJ2-2
v_gene: TRBV5-4

CDR3aa: CASSQFSPGQASSGANVLTF
j_gene: TRBJ2-6
v_gene: TRBV14

CDR3aa: CASSSRSGAYNEQFF
j_gene: TRBJ2-1
v_gene: TRBV7-3

CDR3aa: CASSFSGSLSYNEQFF
j_gene: TRBJ2-1
v_gene: TRBV5-1

CDR3aa: CASSRGGGNRGYYEQYF
j_gene: TRBJ2-7
v_gene: TRBV7-9

CDR3aa: CASSQDPGNIQYF
j_gene: TRBJ2-4
v_gene: TRBV4-3

CDR3aa: CSVEVREGDYEQYF
j_gene: TRBJ2-7
v_gene: TRBV29-1

CDR3aa: CASSLLGRFYNEQFF
j_gene: TRBJ2-1
v_gene: TRBV13

CDR3aa: CASTTIATGELFF
j_gene: TRBJ2-2
v_gene: TRBV6-5

CDR3aa: CASRLGQGASDTQYF
j_gene: TRBJ2-3
v_gene: TRBV19

CDR3aa: CATSIGPEGGTDTQYF
j_gene: TRBJ2-3
v_gene: TRBV15

CDR3aa: CASRSGLARDEQFF
j_gene: TRBJ2-1
v_gene: TRBV4-2

CDR3aa: CASSQTGPGTKAFF
j_gene: TRBJ1-1
v_gene: TRBV6-1

CDR3aa: CASSYSSDRKQYGYTF
j_gene: TRBJ1-2
v_gene: TRBV6-5

CDR3aa: CAGGTGIVNTEAFF
j_gene: TRBJ1-1
v_gene: TRBV12-3/TRBV12-4

CDR3aa: CASSSGRSQETQYF
j_gene: TRBJ2-5
v_gene: TRBV6-1

CDR3aa: CASGGGLAGAGTGELFF
j_gene: TRBJ2-2
v_gene: TRBV19

CDR3aa: CASSSSAYNEQFF
j_gene: TRBJ2-1
v_gene: TRBV12-3/TRBV12-4

CDR3aa: CASSLGGNGNQPQHF
j_gene: TRBJ1-5
v_gene: TRBV7-8

CDR3aa: CASSTPFPDKLFF
j_gene: TRBJ1-4
v_gene: TRBV28

CDR3aa: CASTSAARGRGTEAFF
j_gene: TRBJ1-1
v_gene: TRBV28

CDR3aa: CASSPKVASINGEQYF
j_gene: TRBJ2-7
v_gene: TRBV7-2

CDR3aa: CATKPGQVPLSSYNEQFF
j_gene: TRBJ2-1
v_gene: TRBV15

CDR3aa: CATSDSSFNEQYF
j_gene: TRBJ2-7
v_gene: TRBV7-8

CDR3aa: CASTPSGREKLFF
j_gene: TRBJ1-4
v_gene: TRBV28

CDR3aa: CASSFLNSPLHF
j_gene: TRBJ1-6
v_gene: TRBV27

CDR3aa: CASRSELINEQFF
j_gene: TRBJ2-1
v_gene: TRBV3-1

CDR3aa: CASRQPGQNSYEQYF
j_gene: TRBJ2-7
v_gene: TRBV19

CDR3aa: CASSTGTGDYGYTF
j_gene: TRBJ1-2
v_gene: TRBV11-1